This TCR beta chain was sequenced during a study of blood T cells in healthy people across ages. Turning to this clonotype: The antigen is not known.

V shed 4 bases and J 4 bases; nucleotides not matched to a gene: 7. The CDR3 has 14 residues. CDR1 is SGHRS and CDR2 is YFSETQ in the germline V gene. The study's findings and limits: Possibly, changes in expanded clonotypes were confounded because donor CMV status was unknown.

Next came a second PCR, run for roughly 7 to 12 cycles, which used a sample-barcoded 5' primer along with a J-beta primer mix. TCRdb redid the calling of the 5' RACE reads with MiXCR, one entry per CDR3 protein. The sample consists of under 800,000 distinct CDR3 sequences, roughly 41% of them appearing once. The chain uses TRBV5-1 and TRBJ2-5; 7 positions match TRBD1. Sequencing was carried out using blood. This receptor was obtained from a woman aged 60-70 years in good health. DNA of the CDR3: TGCGCCAGCAGCCATTACCGGACAGGAGAGACCCAGTACTTC. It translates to CASSHYRTGETQYF. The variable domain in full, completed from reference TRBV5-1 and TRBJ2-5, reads KAGVTQTPRYLIKTRGQQVTLSCSPISGHRSVSWYQQTPGQGLQFLFEYFSETQRNKGNFPGRFSGRQFSNSRSEMNVSTLELGDSALYLCASSHYRTGETQYFGPGTRLLVL.